This T cell receptor (beta chain) came from a study of cytomegalovirus exposure and HLA in healthy donors (dated by TCRdb to 2015 to 2018). Regarding the study in general: In an earlier analysis of some 550 of the donors, less than 350 Gb of sequence data and just under 120 million unique TCR beta sequences from some 170 million T cells were reported. About 300 gigabases of sequencing data and around 80 million unique TCR sequences made up an early release that covered some 640 HLA-typed donors. The genetic ancestry cluster associated with self-reported Caucasian donors included 81% of the roughly 400 genotyped donors. The study was designed to test whether signatures of past pathogen exposure could be identified by cataloging public T cell receptors. Using immunosequencing, the study profiled T cell repertoires from around 670 subjects and related those repertoires to cytomegalovirus serostatus. In addition to the first cohort of 666 subjects, a separate validation cohort of approximately 120 different subjects was used. The study combined high-throughput TCR immunosequencing, statistical association of individual TCRs with disease status, and machine learning to predict cytomegalovirus infection status. A later analysis re-analyzed previously published TCR beta repertoires from 666 donors and added high-resolution HLA genotyping to study TCR occurrence patterns. In the later analysis, no new phenotypic data were used to find candidate immune exposures; instead, reliance was placed on TCR beta sequences and their occurrence across donors. In an earlier analysis of 587 of the donors, high-throughput TCR beta sequencing was used to judge whether each TCR beta V gene segment behaved as functional or pseudogenic. Donor age, sex, ethnicity and CMV serostatus were collected together with the repertoire data. A later genetic analysis took genome-wide SNP genotypes for 398 of the 666 donors and used that subset as a discovery cohort. Every discovery cohort repertoire had been produced on one sequencing platform. HLA typing covered class I and class II loci at four-digit resolution. Typing coverage varied by locus: about 629-640 donors for A, B, C, DRB1 and DQB1; about 520 for DQA1; over 600 for DPA1; approximately 470 for DPB1. Roughly 5 DR-DQ haplotypes were handled as single units for association and clustering, since linkage in the cohort was strong. Among some 410 genotyped donors of the cohort, an average of approximately 240,000 unique TCR beta nucleotide sequences was sequenced per donor, of which 15% to 20% were non-productive.

As to this clone: What this receptor recognizes is not known. Base qualities are not at hand, and no much larger clone is one base apart.

Receptor amplification or capture employed the immunoSEQ multiplex PCR assay. The multiplex PCR relied on a mix of 60 forward primers for TCR Vbeta segments and 13 reverse primers for TCR Jbeta segments. The CDR3 region of rearranged TCR beta genes was amplified from genomic DNA with a multiplex PCR assay. On the Illumina HiSeq System, the amplified TCR beta libraries were sequenced as 87-base-pair reads. The authors processed their data as follows. A later analysis counted tens of millions of unique TCR beta chains across the 550 to 800 repertoires, and around 9.9 million of these chains were shared by at least two donors. A nearest-neighbor algorithm error-corrected the raw reads and collapsed the reads into unique sequences, merging closely related sequences to remove PCR and sequencing errors. V, D and J gene segments were assigned by aligning CDR3 sequences to IMGT reference sequences. For a sequence to be retained, at least a six-nucleotide match to both a V gene segment and a J gene segment was required. A rearrangement was called productive if the CDR3 had no stop codons and remained in frame with V and J, and every other rearrangement was called non-productive. Following IMGT convention, CDR3 was defined as the stretch from the second conserved V-encoded cysteine to the conserved J-encoded phenylalanine. The earlier analysis of some 550 of the donors excluded any sequence lacking an unambiguous match to a single V gene segment. In an earlier analysis of approximately 590 of the donors, a V segment was called functional when productive rearrangements were above 56.7%, and segregating when the standard deviation between donors exceeded 5%. A statistical classification framework was developed to diagnose cytomegalovirus status using the catalog of TCR beta chain sequences. V and J gene assignment, in a later analysis, came from comparing TCR nucleotide sequences with IMGT/GENE-DB human TR gene sequences. The TCRdist pipeline was used in a later analysis to assign CDR3 sequences and most-parsimonious VDJ recombination scenarios. A later analysis defined each TCR beta chain by its CDR3 amino acid sequence plus V-gene family, and excluded reads lacking a unique V-gene family. A later analysis removed nearly 600 highly shared, low-generation-probability nucleotide sequences to deal with suspected cross-contamination and a sequencing artifact. In a later analysis, a clonal expansion index for each public chain was calculated from normalized within-repertoire ranks of inferred template counts. Generation probabilities in a later analysis came from a VDJ recombination model fitted to out-of-frame rearrangements, and those results were checked against IGoR. In a later analysis, hypergeometric tests were used to score TCR-TCR, TCR-HLA and TCR-CMV co-occurrence, with a repertoire-size bias correction applied to TCR pairs. False discovery rates were estimated in a later analysis by permuting HLA or CMV assignments 20 times. A later analysis grouped co-occurring TCRs with DBSCAN, adding TCRdist sequence similarity when clustering within HLA-allele-positive subsets. For co-occurrence clustering, repertoires with fewer than 30,000 or more than 120,000 public chains were excluded, along with four or five repertoires with anomalous nucleotide sharing. Imported from immuneACCESS, the table was reduced by TCRdb to in-frame sequences with V and J called. These copies leave out some clones; in studies compared against another copy, an unresolved V gene accounts for under half, and the cause of the remainder is not known. The V and J calls and clone size come from that table; D and trimming were worked out from the DNA. The sample yields about 130,000 clones; 80% to 90% were counted once. Clones ranked in the top ten supply about 3.5% of the sample.

Ends trimmed: V by 7 bases, J by 4 bases; bases unmatched to a gene: 10. The CDR3 contains 16 residues, cysteine and phenylalanine counted. Only the CDR3 DNA is retained, 48 bases long and in frame from the first base. The CDR1 and CDR2 encoded by the germline V gene are SGHVS and FNYEAQ. In total, just over 650 healthy bone marrow donors made up the cohort. All cohort members were sampled while nominally healthy, although unrecorded immune exposures were likely present. The donor tested CMV seropositive, placing the donor among the 310 or so seropositive members of the cohort. A peripheral blood sample was provided by each donor, and peripheral blood mononuclear cells were used for TCR beta sequencing. The Qiagen DNeasy Blood Extraction Kit was used to extract genomic DNA from the blood cell samples. Study-wide findings and limitations: A further reported finding was that TCR beta sequences accurately predicted the HLA-A and HLA-B alleles for most subjects in the first cohort. Some IMGT-functional V segments, including TRBV6-2 and TRBV6-3, could not be distinguished by the 87-base-pair reads and were therefore excluded. The authors suggested that the approach could potentially be extended to other disease states and immunological phenotypes. In vitro tests confirmed that a few of the cytomegalovirus-associated TCR beta chains recognize cytomegalovirus antigens. While some public TCRs were present in many individuals, most TCR sequences turned up only very rarely across donors. According to a later analysis, parvovirus B19, influenza, CMV and Epstein-Barr virus appeared linked to several top co-occurrence clusters. Compared with the approximately 670-donor mean, donors in an Asian-associated ancestry cluster had fewer N-insertions in productive TCRs, according to a later genetic analysis. Because HLA typing was unavailable for some donors at each locus, only the typed subset was used in association tests. A cluster of highly shared sequence variants was judged likely to represent a technical artifact of the sequencing pipeline. Because counts were too low, approximately 18 rarely observed V segments, including chromosome 9 orphons, were excluded from the earlier analysis of some 540 of the donors. The presence/absence analyses assumed that sequencing depth was roughly uniform across donors, and that assumption may not be true. Linkage disequilibrium might explain the correlated functional status among segregating V segments, but an unknown experimental factor could not be ruled out. According to a later analysis, TCR association rates differed among HLA loci, with DRB1 alleles showing the most associated TCRs and HLA-C alleles showing the fewest. A later analysis found that most CMV-associated TCR beta chains appeared HLA-restricted, with HLA associations seemingly driven largely by CMV exposure. In a later analysis, HLA-associated TCR beta chains were found to be more clonally expanded and to have lower generation probabilities than equally common non-associated chains. The study gave a list of about 170 TCR beta chains associated with cytomegalovirus. In a later analysis, 15,000 to 20,000 TCR beta sequences were associated with specific HLA alleles at a false discovery rate of 0.05. When HLA alleles, especially DR and DQ, strongly co-occurred, attributing TCR associations to individual alleles was difficult. In an earlier analysis of over 550 of the donors, most TCR beta V segments were observed in productive rearrangements about 90% or about 30% of the time, broadly matching IMGT annotations. The only immune exposure information available for the cohort was CMV serostatus. In a later genetic analysis, a missense DCLRE1C variant was associated with V-gene and J-gene trimming of TCR beta chains, and the association was replicated in an independent cohort. The classifier was reported to diagnose cytomegalovirus status with high specificity and sensitivity in both the original and validation cohorts. The cohort was sequenced for TCR beta chains only, and without alpha or paired-chain data the features that could be detected were limited.

Sequencing input: PBMCs. The chain couples TRBV7-6 to TRBJ2-6, with 7 junctional bases fitting TRBD1. This TCR came from a woman aged 40-49 years in good health and CMV-seropositive. The CDR3 sequence is CASIDSQGSGANVLTF. The DNA is TGTGCCAGCATCGATTCACAGGGGTCCGGGGCCAACGTCCTGACTTTC.